The entry below describes one T cell receptor (beta chain). The data are from a study of blood T cell repertoires in COVID-19. Across the study: Samples came from the United States, Italy and Spain, spanning acute and convalescent COVID-19. T cells, B-cell-depleted T cells, or PBMCs supplied cDNA or gDNA.

V lost 4 bases and J 6 bases, leaving 5 bases between the germline ends. The V gene's germline CDR1 is SNHLY and CDR2 FYNNEI. The CDR3 length is 11 residues. Original processing notes: From reference gene primer amplification, estimates of nucleated cell counts were derived. TCRdb keeps only in-frame clones here, not all; method: immunoSEQ multiplex PCR. Clone size and V and J calls were adopted from that table, with D and trimming inferred from the DNA. The data contain 90,000 to 150,000 clones, 65% to 90% of them singletons. Sample: peripheral blood. V usage is TRBV2 and J usage is TRBJ2-3; no firm D call. The sequence was collected from a man older than 75 with acute or convalescent COVID-19. CDR3 nucleotides: TGTGCCAGCAGTGTTCTGGATACGCAGTATTTT. It codes for CASSVLDTQYF. Full variable domain (missing parts from reference TRBV2 and TRBJ2-3): EPEVTQTPSHQVTQMGQEVILRCVPISNHLYFYWYRQILGQKVEFLVSFYNNEISEKSEIFDDQFSVERPDGSNFTLKIRSTKLEDSAMYFCASSVLDTQYFGPGTRLTVL.